This TCR beta chain came from a study of vaccination and CD4 T cells after COVID-19. Study-level information: The authors used overlapping spike peptides from SARS-CoV-2, HCoV-NL63, HCoV-OC43 and HCoV-229E to stimulate cells. As a positive control, some control cultures were given a CEFX pool, while others were given an HIV-1 Nef pool or no peptide.

The germline CDR1 and CDR2 sequences are SGHRS and YFSETQ. CDR3 length equals 15 residues. V was clipped by 3 bases and J by 0 bases; unmatched bases: 5. Specified treatment: roughly ten-day PBMC culture with coronavirus spike peptide pools or control peptides (ViraFEST assay). CD4+ T cells that came from the unexposed donor were collected before the COVID-19 pandemic (2011-2018). Two million PBMCs per well were cultured with approximately 9.9 IU/ml IL-2 and about 9.7 ug/ml peptide pools. On this clonotype itself: The antigen remains unidentified.

Sequence data for DNA of cultured CD4+ T cells were generated by the Oncomine TCR Beta short-read assay. TCRdb itself ran the PCR reads through MiXCR, one entry per CDR3 protein. The data show 4,500 to 6,500 distinct CDR3 sequences, with 41% seen just once and approximately 30% held by the top ten. Study results and caveats: Among convalescent patients, a median about 86% of reactive clones emerged only after vaccination.

Specimen: CD4+ T cells from blood, cultured in vitro. This sequence was found in a human donor in good health. The rearrangement joins TRBV5-1 to TRBJ1-1; TRBD1 agrees at 7 bases. CDR3 sequence reads: CASSSLGQLNTEAFF. CDR3 bases: TGCGCCAGCAGCTCGCTGGGACAGCTGAACACTGAAGCTTTCTTT.